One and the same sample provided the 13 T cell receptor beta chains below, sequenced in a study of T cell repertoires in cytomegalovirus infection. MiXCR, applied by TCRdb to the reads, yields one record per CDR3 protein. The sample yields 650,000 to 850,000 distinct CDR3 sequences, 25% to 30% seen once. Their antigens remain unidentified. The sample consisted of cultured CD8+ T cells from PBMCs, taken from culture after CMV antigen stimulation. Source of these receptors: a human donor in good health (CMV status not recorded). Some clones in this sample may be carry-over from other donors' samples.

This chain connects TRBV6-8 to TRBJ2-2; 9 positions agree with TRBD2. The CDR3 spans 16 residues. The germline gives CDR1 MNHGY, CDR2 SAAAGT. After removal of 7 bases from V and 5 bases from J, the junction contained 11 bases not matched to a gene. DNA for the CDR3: TGTGCCAGCAAAAAGGGCGGGGGGGGACGAACCGGGGAGCTGTTTTTT. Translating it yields CASKKGGGGRTGELFF.

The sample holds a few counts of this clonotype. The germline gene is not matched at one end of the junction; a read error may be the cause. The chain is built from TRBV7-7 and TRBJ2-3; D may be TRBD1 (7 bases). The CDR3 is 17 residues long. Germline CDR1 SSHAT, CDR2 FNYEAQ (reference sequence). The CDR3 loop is CASSLAGGIGNGDTQYF. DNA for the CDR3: TGTGCTAGCAGCTTAGCAGGGGGGATCGGGAACGGAGATACGCAGTATTTT.

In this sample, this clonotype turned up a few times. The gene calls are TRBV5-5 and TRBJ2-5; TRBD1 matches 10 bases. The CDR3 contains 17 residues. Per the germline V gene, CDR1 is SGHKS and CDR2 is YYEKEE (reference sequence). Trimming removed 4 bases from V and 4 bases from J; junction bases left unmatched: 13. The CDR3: CASSPQGDRGGRETQYF. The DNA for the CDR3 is TGTGCCAGCAGCCCACAGGGGGACAGGGGAGGAAGAGAGACCCAGTACTTC.

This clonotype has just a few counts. The CDR3 reads CASSIGSNDEQFF. The CDR3 nucleotides read TGTGCCAGTAGTATAGGTTCAAATGATGAGCAGTTCTTC. The chain uses TRBV19 and TRBJ2-1; D unresolved. CDR3 length: 13 amino acids. V lost 1 base and J lost 8, with 9 bases in between. In germline, CDR1 is LNHDA, CDR2 SQIVND (reference sequence).

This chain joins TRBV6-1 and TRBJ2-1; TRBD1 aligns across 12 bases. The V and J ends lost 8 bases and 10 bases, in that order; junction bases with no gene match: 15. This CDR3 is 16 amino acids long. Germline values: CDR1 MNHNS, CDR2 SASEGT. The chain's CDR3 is CASAGARGQGAREQFF. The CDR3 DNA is TGTGCCAGCGCCGGCGCGCGGGGACAGGGGGCTCGGGAGCAGTTCTTC.

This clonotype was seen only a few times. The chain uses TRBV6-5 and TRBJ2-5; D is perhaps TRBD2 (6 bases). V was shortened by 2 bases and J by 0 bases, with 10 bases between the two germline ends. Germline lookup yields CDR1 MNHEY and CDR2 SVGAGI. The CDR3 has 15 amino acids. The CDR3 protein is CASSYTAGYQETQYF. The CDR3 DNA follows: TGTGCCAGCAGTTACACCGCGGGGTACCAAGAGACCCAGTACTTC.

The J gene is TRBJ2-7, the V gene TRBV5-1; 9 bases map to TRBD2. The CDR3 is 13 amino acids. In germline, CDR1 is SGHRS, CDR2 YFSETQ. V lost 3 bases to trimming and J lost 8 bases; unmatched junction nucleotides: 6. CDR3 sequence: CASSSGTSTQQYV. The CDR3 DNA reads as TGCGCCAGCAGCTCCGGGACTAGCACCCAGCAGTACGTC.

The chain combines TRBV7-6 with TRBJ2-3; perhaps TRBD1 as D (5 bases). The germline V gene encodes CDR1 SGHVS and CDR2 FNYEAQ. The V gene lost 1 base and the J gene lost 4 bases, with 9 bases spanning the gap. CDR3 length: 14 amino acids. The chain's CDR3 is CASSLEGVADTQYF. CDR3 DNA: TGTGCCAGCAGCTTAGAAGGGGTTGCAGATACGCAGTATTTT.

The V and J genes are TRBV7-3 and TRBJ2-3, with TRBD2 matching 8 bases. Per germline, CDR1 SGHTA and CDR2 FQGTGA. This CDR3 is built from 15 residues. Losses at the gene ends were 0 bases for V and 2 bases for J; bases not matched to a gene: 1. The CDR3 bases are TGTGCCAGCAGCTTAACAGCGGGGGACACAGATACGCAGTATTTT. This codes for CASSLTAGDTDTQYF.

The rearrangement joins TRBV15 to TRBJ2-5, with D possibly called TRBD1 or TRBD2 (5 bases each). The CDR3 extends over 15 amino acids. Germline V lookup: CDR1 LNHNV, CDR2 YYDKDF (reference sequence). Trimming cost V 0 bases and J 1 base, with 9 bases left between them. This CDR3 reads CATSRDGGRQETQYF. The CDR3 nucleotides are TGTGCCACCAGCAGAGATGGGGGACGCCAAGAGACCCAGTACTTC. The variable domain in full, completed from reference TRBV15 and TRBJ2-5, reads DAMVIQNPRYQVTQFGKPVTLSCSQTLNHNVMYWYQQKSSQAPKLLFHYYDKDFNNEADTPDNFQSRRPNTSFCFLDIRSPGLGDTAMYLCATSRDGGRQETQYFGPGTRLLVL.

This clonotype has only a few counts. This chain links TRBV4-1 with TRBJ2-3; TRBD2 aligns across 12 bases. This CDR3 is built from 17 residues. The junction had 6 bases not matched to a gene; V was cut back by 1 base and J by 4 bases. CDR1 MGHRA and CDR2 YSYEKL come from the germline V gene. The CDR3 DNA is TGCGCCAGCAGCCAAGTGCTAGCGGGGGGGCCCGCAGATACGCAGTATTTT. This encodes CASSQVLAGGPADTQYF.

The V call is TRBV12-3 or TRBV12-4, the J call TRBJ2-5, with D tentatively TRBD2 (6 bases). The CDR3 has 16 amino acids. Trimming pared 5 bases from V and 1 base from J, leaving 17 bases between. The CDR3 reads CASSPISVGGQETQYF. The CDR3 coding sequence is TGTGCCAGCAGTCCCATCTCCGTGGGGGGCCAAGAGACCCAGTACTTC.

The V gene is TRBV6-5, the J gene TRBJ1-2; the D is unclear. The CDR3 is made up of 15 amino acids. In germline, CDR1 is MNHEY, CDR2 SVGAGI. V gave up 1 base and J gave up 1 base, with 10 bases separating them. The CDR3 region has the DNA TGTGCCAGCAGTTACTGGTCAGTTAATAACTATGGCTACACCTTC. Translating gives CASSYWSVNNYGYTF.